This T cell receptor beta chain appears in the sequencing data of a study of blood T cell repertoires in COVID-19. About the research overall: Donors in the United States, Italy and Spain gave samples during acute or convalescent COVID-19.

From germline, CDR1 is MGHRA and CDR2 YSYEKL. V lost 5 bases and J lost 7; bases outside the gene matches: 5. CDR3 length: 13 amino acids. While infection was still active, Seattle patients were enrolled and then followed longitudinally. In the authors' workflow: For nucleated cells, counts were estimated from reference gene primer amplification. Assay: immunoSEQ multiplex PCR; the TCRdb copy retains only in-frame clones and omits some. The DNA gave D and trimming, while V, J and clone size come from that table. This table has more than 350,000 clones, more than 70% appearing once. The chain recombines TRBV4-1 with TRBJ2-3; TRBD2 agrees at 8 bases. Material for sequencing was peripheral blood. This TCR was sampled from a woman in her twenties or thirties with COVID-19, enrolled during active disease. CDR3 protein: CASSTQRENTQYF. DNA of the CDR3: TGCGCCAGCAGCACGCAGCGGGAGAATACGCAGTATTTT.